A single TCR beta chain is shown here with its context. What it binds is unknown. Every isolated RNA sample was fully reverse transcribed, so sequencing captured expressed TCRB transcripts. Roughly 950,000 reads were obtained per stem cell-like memory T cell sample on average. The method was immunoSEQ multiplex PCR; TCRdb's version includes in-frame clones alone and lacks a portion of them. The sample includes about 25,000 clones, approximately 53% seen only once; the top ten take more than 0.3%. The data were obtained in a study of beta chain features in type 1 diabetes. The study's findings and limits: The study found moderately but significantly shorter TCRB CDR3s in all four CD4+ subsets of Type 1 diabetes patients.

Germline CDR1 and CDR2: MGHRA and YSYEKL. The V and J ends lost 1 base and 2 bases respectively, with 9 bases between them. CDR3 size: 15 residues. This receptor was taken from a man between 25 and 39 years old with type 1 diabetes. The rearrangement uses TRBV4-1 and TRBJ1-5, with D possibly being TRBD1 (5 bases). The sample taken for sequencing was stem cell memory CD4+ T cells from blood. CDR3 DNA sequence: TGCGCCAGCAGCCAAGGTTCGACAGGCAATCAGCCCCAGCATTTT. Encoded protein: CASSQGSTGNQPQHF.